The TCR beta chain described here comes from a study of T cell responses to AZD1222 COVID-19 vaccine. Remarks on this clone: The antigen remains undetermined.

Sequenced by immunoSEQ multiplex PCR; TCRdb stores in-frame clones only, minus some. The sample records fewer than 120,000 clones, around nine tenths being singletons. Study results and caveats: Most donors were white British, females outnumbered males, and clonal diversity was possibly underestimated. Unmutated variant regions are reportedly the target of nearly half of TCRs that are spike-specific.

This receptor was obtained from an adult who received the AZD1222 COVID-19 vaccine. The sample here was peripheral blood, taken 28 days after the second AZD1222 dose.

CDR3 nucleotide sequence: TGTGCCAGCAGTATCGGGGCTAGACTTAACACTGAAGCTTTCTTT. Its translation: CASSIGARLNTEAFF. V is TRBV3-1 (or the pseudogene TRBV3-2) and J is TRBJ1-1, with a tentative D call TRBD1 (5 bases). V lost 6 bases to trimming and J lost 2 bases, with 16 bases between them. Per germline, CDR1 LGHDT and CDR2 YNNKEL (reference sequence). The CDR3 spans 15 residues.